This T cell receptor (beta chain) was profiled in a study of T cell clonality in common variable immunodeficiency. Study-wide results and limits: Authors noted CVID clonality's cause needs subpopulation repertoire sequencing. In common variable immunodeficiency, TCR beta chains reportedly carried fewer deletions and N-nucleotide insertions.

At least ten counts were recorded for this clone. Antigen specificity is unknown. The read ends 3 residues early relative to the CDR3; the germline J gene fills the gap. Germline V gene sequence: CDR1 SGHTA, CDR2 FQGTGA. Between the trimmed V and J ends, which lost 0 bases and 2 bases, there was a span of 10 bases. This CDR3 is built from 15 residues. Each donor provided roughly 4.5 to 9 ml of heparinized whole blood. CVID and control samples used equivalent genomic DNA input. The assay was immunoSEQ multiplex PCR, and TCRdb's table has in-frame clones only and misses some. This repertoire holds approximately 52,000 clones, and none appear only once.

The sample taken for sequencing was peripheral blood mononuclear cells. The rearrangement joins TRBV7-3 to TRBJ2-5, with D possibly matching TRBD1 (6 bases). This sequence originates from a person aged 18 to 75 in good health. CDR3 region: CASSLTSRGQETQYF. CDR3 DNA, as far as it was read: TGTGCCAGCAGCTTAACGTCCAGGGGTCAAGAGACC.